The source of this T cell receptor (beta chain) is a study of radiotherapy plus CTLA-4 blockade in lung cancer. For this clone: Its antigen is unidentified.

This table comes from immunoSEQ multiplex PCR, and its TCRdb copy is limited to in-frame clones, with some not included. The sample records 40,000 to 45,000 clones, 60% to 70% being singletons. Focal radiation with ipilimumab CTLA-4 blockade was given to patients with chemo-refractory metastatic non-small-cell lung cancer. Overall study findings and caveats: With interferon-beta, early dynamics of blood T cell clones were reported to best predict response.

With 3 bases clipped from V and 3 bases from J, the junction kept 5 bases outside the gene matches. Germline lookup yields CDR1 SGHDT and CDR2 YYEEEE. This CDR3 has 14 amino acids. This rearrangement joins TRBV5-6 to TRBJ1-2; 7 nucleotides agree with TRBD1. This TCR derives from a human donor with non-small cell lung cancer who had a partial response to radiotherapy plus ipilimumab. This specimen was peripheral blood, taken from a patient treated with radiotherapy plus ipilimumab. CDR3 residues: CASSSTGPYYGYTF. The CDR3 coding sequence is TGTGCCAGCAGCTCGACAGGGCCATACTATGGCTACACCTTC.